The TCR beta chain described here comes from a study of cytomegalovirus exposure and HLA in healthy donors. Study results and limitations: A later analysis appeared to link common viral pathogens to several of the most significant clusters. Sequencing likely generated an artifact that appeared as a cluster of highly shared sequence variants. In the analysis, some V segments, TRBV6-2 and TRBV6-3 included, were excluded as indistinguishable.

About this clone itself: The target antigen is unknown.

The PCR contained 60 Vbeta and 13 Jbeta primers. Assay: immunoSEQ multiplex PCR; the TCRdb copy retains only in-frame clones and omits some. The listing contains some 70,000 clones. V shed 3 bases, J shed 4 bases, and the junction held 9 bases outside the gene matches. In germline, CDR1 is SGHVS, CDR2 FQNEAQ. The CDR3 extends over 15 amino acids. Source material: PBMCs. The clonotype comes from a man aged 35 to 55 in good health and CMV-seronegative. The chain links TRBV7-8 to TRBJ2-7; 7 bases are a match to TRBD1. CDR3 nucleotides: TGTGCCAGCAGCTTTGACAGGGCCACGGGGTACGAGCAGTACTTC. It translates to CASSFDRATGYEQYF. Full variable domain (rest looked up from reference TRBV7-8 and TRBJ2-7): GAGVSQSPRYKVAKRGQDVALRCDPISGHVSLFWYQQALGQGPEFLTYFQNEAQLDKSGLPSDRFFAERPEGSVSTLKIQRTQQEDSAVYLCASSFDRATGYEQYFGPGTRLTVT.